What follows is one T cell receptor (beta chain) and its context. The clone's antigen remains unknown. No base-level quality is on record; no much larger clone is a single base apart. Library creation used the immunoSEQ multiplex PCR assay. TCRdb limited this immuneACCESS table to in-frame rearrangements with V and J called. A share of clones is missing; checked studies link under half to unresolved V genes, and the rest is unexplained. In this sample the table shows about 170,000 clones, over 85% of which occur a single time. Of the sample, 4.1% is held by the ten largest clones. The CDR3 runs 16 residues from the cysteine to the phenylalanine. Here the CDR3 DNA is all that survives: 48 bases in frame from base 1. CDR1 MNHEY and CDR2 SVGEGT are derived from the germline V gene. Cut back by 5 bases and 1 base, the V and J ends lie 17 bases apart. These data come from a study of control samples from healthy donors and cancer patients (dated by TCRdb to about 2020).

Recombination linked TRBV6-2 or TRBV6-3 to TRBJ1-1; D gene: possibly TRBD1, on 6 matching bases. Sequences were obtained from blood. The sequence was obtained from a woman aged 60-75 years in good health. The CDR3 protein sequence reads: CASSNRDTGRNTEAFF. DNA sequence: TGTGCCAGCAGTAACCGGGACACCGGACGGAACACTGAAGCTTTCTTT.